The 27 T cell receptor beta chains below were found in one sample sequenced in a study of blood T cell repertoires in COVID-19. Profiling relied on immunoSEQ multiplex PCR, and the TCRdb table lists in-frame clones only, not all of them. Of approximately 92,000 clones in the sample, roughly 84% are singletons; the top ten hold roughly 2.1%. Source material: peripheral blood. Receptors originate from a man between 65 and 85 years old with active or convalescent COVID-19.

The chain couples TRBV20-1 to TRBJ1-3, with D unclear. Looked up from germline, CDR1 is DFQATT and CDR2 is SNEGSKA (reference sequence). Trimming cost V 5 bases and J 9 bases, with 11 bases left between them. The CDR3 consists of 11 residues. In nucleotides, the CDR3 is TGCAGTGCTTACTTCGCCGGCACCATATATTTT. This codes for CSAYFAGTIYF.

The V and J genes are TRBV7-2 and TRBJ2-5; a possible D gene is TRBD1 (6 bases). The CDR3 sequence is 14 residues long. Germline V lookup: CDR1 SGHTA, CDR2 FQGNSA. With 2 bases removed from V and 1 base from J, the gap between germline ends came to 8 bases. As DNA, the CDR3 is TGTGCCAGCAGCTTAAGGGGGAGCCAAGAGACCCAGTACTTC. Protein: CASSLRGSQETQYF.

The chain uses TRBV7-2 and TRBJ2-7; 12 bases map to TRBD1. The CDR3 extends over 15 amino acids. J was trimmed by 9 bases and V by 5 bases; bases with no gene match: 11. The germline V gene has CDR1 SGHTA and CDR2 FQGNSA. The CDR3 DNA is TGTGCCAGCAGCCGCACCGGGACAGGGGGCGCAGGGCAGTACTTC. It specifies CASSRTGTGGAGQYF.

The V gene is TRBV7-8, the J gene TRBJ2-3; TRBD2 might be the D (5 bases). The CDR3 contains 17 residues. V lost 2 bases and J 0 bases, leaving 15 bases between the germline ends. Germline values: CDR1 SGHVS, CDR2 FQNEAQ. The CDR3 protein is CASSLQSSAGSTDTQYF. CDR3 DNA: TGTGCCAGCAGCTTACAGTCGTCCGCGGGCAGCACAGATACGCAGTATTTT.

This clone was picked up one time. The chain joins TRBV18 to TRBJ1-1; 7 bases fit TRBD1. The junction had 7 bases not matched to a gene; V was cut back by 6 bases and J by 6 bases. The CDR3 runs 13 residues. Germline V gene lookup returns CDR1 KGHSH and CDR2 LQKENI. The CDR3 reads CASSATGLSEAFF. In nucleotides, the CDR3 is TGTGCCAGCTCCGCGACAGGGTTGTCTGAAGCTTTCTTT.

The V call is TRBV4-1, the J call TRBJ1-4; TRBD1 agrees at 11 bases. Germline lookup yields CDR1 MGHRA and CDR2 YSYEKL. The CDR3 extends over 18 amino acids. With 0 bases clipped from V and 0 bases from J, the junction kept 3 bases outside the gene matches. CDR3 DNA: TGCGCCAGCAGCCAAGATTGGGGACAGGGGGCAACTAATGAAAAACTGTTTTTT. Translation: CASSQDWGQGATNEKLFF.

The chain joins TRBV6-2 or TRBV6-3 to TRBJ2-7, with 9 bases matching TRBD1. With 6 bases clipped from V and 2 bases from J, the junction kept 5 bases outside the gene matches. Germline-derived CDR1 and CDR2 are MNHEY and SVGEGT. This CDR3 comprises 14 residues. CDR3 coding DNA: TGTGCCAGCAGCCCGACAGGGGGAACCTACGAGCAGTACTTC. Translating gives CASSPTGGTYEQYF.

The chain employs TRBV11-2 and TRBJ2-7; TRBD2 is a possible D gene (5 bases). Germline V gene sequence: CDR1 SGHAT, CDR2 FQNNGV. Deletions cut 5 bases from V and 2 bases from J, with 16 bases between. The CDR3 runs 15 residues. The CDR3 DNA reads as TGTGCCAGCAGCCCCCGGCCTACGAGGGCCTACGAGCAGTACTTC. Protein product: CASSPRPTRAYEQYF.

The rearrangement links TRBV9 to TRBJ2-1; 8 bases align to TRBD1. The CDR3 has 14 residues. The V and J ends lost 0 bases and 9 bases, in that order; junction bases with no gene match: 5. CDR1 is SGDLS and CDR2 is YYNGEE in the germline V gene. The CDR3 nucleotides read TGTGCCAGCAGCGTAGCGCAGGGGGCTGTTGAGCAGTTCTTC. As protein: CASSVAQGAVEQFF.

The rearrangement links TRBV28 to TRBJ2-5, with a possible D match to TRBD1 (6 bases). The germline V gene has CDR1 MDHEN and CDR2 SYDVKM. This CDR3 region has 14 residues. V lost 11 bases and J 4 bases, leaving 20 bases between the germline ends. CDR3 sequence: CAWRRPGAGETQYF. The CDR3 DNA reads as TGTGCCTGGCGGCGGCCAGGGGCAGGAGAGACCCAGTACTTC.

The V and J genes are TRBV5-1 and TRBJ2-6, with a weak D call TRBD2 (5 bases). The CDR3 consists of 12 residues. Between the trimmed V and J ends, which lost 4 bases and 13 bases, there was a span of 12 bases. CDR1 is SGHRS, CDR2 YFSETQ, per germline. The CDR3 reads CASSRMGEVLTF. CDR3 bases: TGCGCCAGCAGCCGAATGGGAGAGGTCCTGACTTTC.

The chain is built from TRBV9 and TRBJ1-1, with 7 bases aligning to TRBD1. CDR3 length: 15 amino acids. Germline assignment: CDR1 SGDLS and CDR2 YYNGEE. The J segment lost 2 bases and the V segment lost 0 bases, leaving 4 bases of the junction unmatched. The DNA of the CDR3 is TGTGCCAGCAGCGTAGACACAGGGGCTAACACTGAAGCTTTCTTT. It encodes CASSVDTGANTEAFF.

The V call is TRBV5-3, the J call TRBJ1-5; D call uncertain. TRBV5-3 is labeled an ORF, and its function is uncertain. The CDR3 consists of 18 residues. Trimming shortened V by 1 base and J by 0 bases, and 17 bases separated the two germline ends. DNA for the CDR3: TGTGCCAGAAGCTTGAAGGGAAGGGAGGCCTATAGCAATCAGCCCCAGCATTTT. Protein product: CARSLKGREAYSNQPQHF.

The CDR3 loop reads CASSSGMNTEAFF. In nucleotides, the CDR3 is TGTGCCAGCTCTTCAGGGATGAACACTGAAGCTTTCTTT. The rearrangement joins TRBV6-4 to TRBJ1-1, with a possible D match to TRBD1 (5 bases). The CDR3 length is 13 residues. The germline V gene has CDR1 MRHNA and CDR2 SNTAGT. Trimming took 8 bases from V and 0 from J, leaving 10 bases between them.

The genes are TRBV5-4 and TRBJ1-6, with D perhaps TRBD1 (6 bases). V gave up 0 bases and J gave up 6 bases, with 10 bases separating them. The CDR3 loop spans 15 amino acids. Germline V gene data show CDR1 as SGHNT and CDR2 as YYREEE (reference sequence). The DNA of the CDR3 is TGTGCCAGCAGCTTGGGGACAGACCGTAATTCACCCCTCCACTTT. It codes for CASSLGTDRNSPLHF.

As concerns this clone: Other DNA sequences in this sample translate to the same CDR3. The CDR3 here is CASSLVGGELFF. CDR3 in DNA: TGTGCCAGCAGCTTGGTCGGGGGGGAGCTGTTTTTT. This chain links TRBV5-4 with TRBJ2-2; no reliable D call. Germline V gives CDR1 SGHNT, CDR2 YYREEE (reference sequence). V was clipped by 0 bases and J by 8 bases, with 5 bases between them. This CDR3 spans 12 amino acids. Together with reference TRBV5-4 and TRBJ2-2, the CDR3 gives the full variable domain: ETGVTQSPTHLIKTRGQQVTLRCSSQSGHNTVSWYQQALGQGPQFIFQYYREEENGRGNFPPRFSGLQFPNYSSELNVNALELDDSALYLCASSLVGGELFFGEGSRLTVL.

V usage is TRBV10-3 and J usage is TRBJ1-2; TRBD1 agrees at 7 bases. Germline CDR1 reads ENHRY; CDR2 reads SYGVKD. Trimming cost V 3 bases and J 4 bases; bases outside gene matches: 14. This CDR3 is built from 17 residues. CDR3 coding DNA: TGTGCCATCAGTGATCGGGACAGCGGACATAACCCCTATGGCTACACCTTC. It translates to CAISDRDSGHNPYGYTF.

The V gene is TRBV19, the J gene TRBJ1-5; D may be TRBD1 (5 bases). Germline assignment: CDR1 LNHDA and CDR2 SQIVND (reference sequence). The CDR3 covers 16 residues. Trimming took 3 bases from V and 1 from J, leaving 13 bases between them. CDR3 loop: CASSILSTESNQPQHF. The CDR3 coding sequence is TGTGCCAGTAGTATCTTATCGACAGAGAGCAATCAGCCCCAGCATTTT.

J is TRBJ1-1 and V is TRBV10-3; D gene ambiguous. Trimming cost V 2 bases and J 4 bases, with 8 bases left between them. The CDR3 consists of 13 residues. Germline V gene lookup returns CDR1 ENHRY and CDR2 SYGVKD. Here the CDR3 reads CAISEIEFTEAFF. The CDR3 DNA is TGTGCCATCAGTGAGATAGAGTTCACTGAAGCTTTCTTT.

V gene TRBV3-1 (or the pseudogene TRBV3-2) combines with J gene TRBJ2-1; D is possibly TRBD1 (5 bases). CDR3 length equals 15 residues. V was clipped by 4 bases and J by 5 bases, with 15 bases between them. Germline CDR1 is LGHDT and CDR2 is YNNKEL (reference sequence). The CDR3 loop reads CASSRGQGADNEQFF. The CDR3 DNA sequence: TGTGCCAGCAGCCGTGGACAAGGAGCCGACAATGAGCAGTTCTTC.

This rearrangement joins TRBV7-2 to TRBJ2-3, with 16 bases aligning to TRBD2. This CDR3 comprises 17 residues. V was clipped by 5 bases and J by 4 bases; unmatched bases: 6. CDR1 is SGHTA and CDR2 is FQGNSA in the germline V gene. The CDR3 nucleotides are TGTGCCAGCAGCCAGGGACTAGCGGGGGGGAGGTCAGATACGCAGTATTTT. Protein sequence: CASSQGLAGGRSDTQYF.

The chain joins TRBV6-6 to TRBJ2-2; D ambiguous. CDR3 length: 12 amino acids. Germline V CDR1 and CDR2: MNHNY, SVGAGI (reference sequence). Trimming removed 6 bases at V and 2 bases at J, with 4 bases between. The CDR3 bases are TGTGCCAGCAGCCCTAACACCGGGGAGCTGTTTTTT. Encoded protein: CASSPNTGELFF.

V gene TRBV10-3 combines with J gene TRBJ1-1; D remains unclear. Germline V gene data show CDR1 as ENHRY and CDR2 as SYGVKD. The V and J ends lost 0 bases and 6 bases respectively, with 8 bases between them. The length of the CDR3 is 13 residues. CDR3 region: CAISESARSEAFF. CDR3 bases: TGTGCCATCAGTGAGTCGGCTCGTTCTGAAGCTTTCTTT.

V gene TRBV7-9 combines with J gene TRBJ2-4, with D perhaps matching TRBD2 (6 bases). Germline values: CDR1 SEHNR, CDR2 FQNEAQ (reference sequence). Deletions cut 4 bases from V and 0 bases from J, with 16 bases between. The CDR3 covers 17 residues. CDR3 bases: TGTGCCAGCAGCTCCTATCTAGCGTCGGTAGCCAAAAACATTCAGTACTTC. It codes for CASSSYLASVAKNIQYF. Complete variable domain (other parts from reference TRBV7-9 and TRBJ2-4): DTGVSQNPRHKITKRGQNVTFRCDPISEHNRLYWYRQTLGQGPEFLTYFQNEAQLEKSRLLSDRFSAERPKGSFSTLEIQRTEQGDSAMYLCASSSYLASVAKNIQYFGAGTRLSVL.

The sample holds one count of this clone. This chain connects TRBV6-2 or TRBV6-3 to TRBJ1-1; 7 bases map to TRBD1. Germline V CDR1 and CDR2: MNHEY, SVGEGT. J lost 1 base, V lost 2 bases, and 7 bases had no gene match. The CDR3 is 16 residues long. CDR3 loop: CASSYRLGQKNTEAFF. As DNA, the CDR3 is TGTGCCAGCAGTTACAGGTTGGGACAGAAGAACACTGAAGCTTTCTTT.

V is TRBV24-1 and J is TRBJ2-1, with 16 bases lining up with TRBD2. V was pared by 5 bases and J by 0 bases, with 6 bases of the junction left unmatched. Germline CDR1 KGHDR, CDR2 SFDVKD. The CDR3 extends over 19 amino acids. The CDR3 sequence: CATSAPGLAGGSSYNEQFF. The CDR3 DNA is TGTGCCACCAGTGCCCCGGGACTAGCGGGGGGGAGCTCCTACAATGAGCAGTTCTTC.

V gene TRBV23-1 combines with J gene TRBJ1-5, with TRBD1 as a possible D gene (6 bases). TRBV23-1 is an ORF, with its function uncertain. V was pared by 6 bases and J by 4 bases, with 10 bases between. This CDR3 contains 13 residues. This chain's CDR3 is CASSRQGNQPQHF. CDR3 in DNA: TGCGCCAGCAGCCGTCAGGGGAATCAGCCCCAGCATTTT.